The 11 T cell receptor beta chains in this list originate from one sample, sequenced in a study of blood T cell repertoires in COVID-19. The table came from immunoSEQ multiplex PCR; TCRdb's copy has only in-frame clones and leaves some out. The data hold 77,000 or so clones, with roughly 90% observed a single time. Sample: peripheral blood. These receptors came from a man in his forties or fifties with active COVID-19.

V gene TRBV2 combines with J gene TRBJ2-1; 10 nucleotides align to TRBD2. V lost 6 bases, J lost 1 base, and 6 bases stayed unmatched. The length of the CDR3 is 16 residues. CDR1 SNHLY and CDR2 FYNNEI come from the germline V gene. Here the CDR3 reads CASRVRTSGSYNEQFF. The CDR3 coding sequence is TGTGCCAGCAGAGTGAGGACTAGCGGATCCTACAATGAGCAGTTCTTC.

The chain employs TRBV5-1 and TRBJ2-4; 9 nucleotides match TRBD2. The CDR3 sequence is 18 residues long. Looked up from germline, CDR1 is SGHRS and CDR2 is YFSETQ. The V gene end was trimmed by 0 bases and the J gene end by 2 bases; junction bases not matched to a gene: 9. Here the CDR3 reads CASSLVGASGAPKNIQYF. Written as DNA, the CDR3 is TGCGCCAGCAGCTTGGTAGGGGCTAGCGGGGCTCCCAAAAACATTCAGTACTTC. The full variable domain, its missing parts supplied by reference TRBV5-1 and TRBJ2-4, is KAGVTQTPRYLIKTRGQQVTLSCSPISGHRSVSWYQQTPGQGLQFLFEYFSETQRNKGNFPGRFSGRQFSNSRSEMNVSTLELGDSALYLCASSLVGASGAPKNIQYFGAGTRLSVL.

The gene calls are TRBV4-2 and TRBJ1-5; TRBD1 matches 10 bases. V shed 3 bases, J shed 4 bases, and the junction held 3 bases outside the gene matches. The CDR3 covers 15 residues. Germline V gene sequence: CDR1 LGHNA, CDR2 YNFKEQ. The CDR3, as DNA: TGTGCCAGCAGCCAGCCGGGACAGGGGAATCAGCCCCAGCATTTT. Translation: CASSQPGQGNQPQHF.

The rearrangement links TRBV7-3 to TRBJ2-3; D is uncertain. Germline V gene sequence: CDR1 SGHTA, CDR2 FQGTGA. Deletions cut 2 bases from V and 10 bases from J, with 13 bases between. The CDR3 contains 13 residues. The CDR3 DNA is TGTGCCAGCAGCTTAGAGAGGTTAAAAGCGCAGTATTTT. Protein sequence: CASSLERLKAQYF.

The chain employs TRBV9 and TRBJ1-2; D is perhaps TRBD1 (6 bases). The germline V gene has CDR1 SGDLS and CDR2 YYNGEE. This CDR3 contains 15 residues. Trimming pared 0 bases from V and 7 bases from J, leaving 16 bases between. CDR3 loop: CASSVAHSTGSGYTF. CDR3 DNA: TGTGCCAGCAGCGTAGCCCACTCGACAGGATCTGGCTACACCTTC.

This clone was seen only a few times. The chain is built from TRBV28 and TRBJ2-7; 8 bases agree with TRBD1. The CDR3 covers 12 residues. V was clipped by 6 bases and J by 7 bases; unmatched bases: 5. The germline V gene encodes CDR1 MDHEN and CDR2 SYDVKM. Here the CDR3 DNA reads TGTGCCAGCAGCTGGGGACAGGAAGAGCAGTACTTC. Residues: CASSWGQEEQYF.

The chain combines TRBV5-1 with TRBJ1-2; 10 bases fit TRBD1. The V gene's germline CDR1 is SGHRS and CDR2 YFSETQ. This CDR3 region has 14 residues. Unmatched junction bases numbered 9, after V lost 0 bases and J lost 13 bases. In nucleotides, the CDR3 is TGCGCCAGCAGCTTGGTATCTGGGACAGGGGCTTGCACCTTC. It yields the protein CASSLVSGTGACTF.

The chain has TRBV7-3 and TRBJ1-6; D not certain. V lost 5 bases, J lost 9 bases, and 14 bases lay in between. This CDR3 region has 14 residues. Germline lookup yields CDR1 SGHTA and CDR2 FQGTGA. Written as DNA, the CDR3 is TGTGCCAGCAGCCCGCGGGGAGGAAGTTCACCCCTCCACTTT. It translates to CASSPRGGSSPLHF.

The rearrangement uses TRBV2 and TRBJ2-7; TRBD2 agrees at 7 bases. The CDR3 contains 13 residues. Germline trimming cut 5 bases from V and 7 bases from J; bases unmatched to any gene: 8. The germline CDR1 and CDR2 sequences are SNHLY and FYNNEI. The CDR3, as DNA: TGTGCCAGCAGTACCGCGACGGGGGGAGAGCAGTACTTC. It codes for CASSTATGGEQYF.

In this sample, this clone turned up once. This rearrangement joins TRBV28 to TRBJ1-4; TRBD1 aligns across 9 bases. This CDR3 spans 16 amino acids. With 4 bases clipped from V and 4 bases from J, the junction kept 7 bases outside the gene matches. Per the germline V gene, CDR1 is MDHEN and CDR2 is SYDVKM. Here the CDR3 DNA reads TGTGCCAGCAGTTCCGGGACAGGGTACTATAATGAAAAACTGTTTTTT. Translation gives CASSSGTGYYNEKLFF.

V usage is TRBV5-4 and J usage is TRBJ2-1, with 9 bases identical to TRBD1. The CDR3 totals 14 residues. The J segment lost 6 bases and the V segment lost 4 bases, leaving 5 bases of the junction unmatched. Per the germline V gene, CDR1 is SGHNT and CDR2 is YYREEE (reference sequence). Written as DNA, the CDR3 is TGTGCCAGCAGCAAGGAGACAGGGGGCAATGAGCAGTTCTTC. It yields the protein CASSKETGGNEQFF. Looking up the rest from reference TRBV5-4 and TRBJ2-1 gives the full variable domain: ETGVTQSPTHLIKTRGQQVTLRCSSQSGHNTVSWYQQALGQGPQFIFQYYREEENGRGNFPPRFSGLQFPNYSSELNVNALELDDSALYLCASSKETGGNEQFFGPGTRLTVL.